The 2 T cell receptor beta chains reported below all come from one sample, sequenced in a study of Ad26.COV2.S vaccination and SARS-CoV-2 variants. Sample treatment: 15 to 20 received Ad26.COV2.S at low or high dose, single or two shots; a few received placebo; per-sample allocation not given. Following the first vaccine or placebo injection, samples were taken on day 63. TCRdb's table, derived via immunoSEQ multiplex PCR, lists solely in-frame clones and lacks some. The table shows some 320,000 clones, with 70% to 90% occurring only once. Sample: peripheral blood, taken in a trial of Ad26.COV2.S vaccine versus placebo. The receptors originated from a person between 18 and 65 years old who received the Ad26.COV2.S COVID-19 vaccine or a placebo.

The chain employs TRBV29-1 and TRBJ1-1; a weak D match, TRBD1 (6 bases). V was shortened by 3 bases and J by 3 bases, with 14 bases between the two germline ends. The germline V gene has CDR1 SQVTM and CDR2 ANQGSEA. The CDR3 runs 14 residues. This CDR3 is CSVDEMAGDTEAFF. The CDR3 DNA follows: TGCAGCGTTGATGAGATGGCAGGGGACACTGAAGCTTTCTTT.

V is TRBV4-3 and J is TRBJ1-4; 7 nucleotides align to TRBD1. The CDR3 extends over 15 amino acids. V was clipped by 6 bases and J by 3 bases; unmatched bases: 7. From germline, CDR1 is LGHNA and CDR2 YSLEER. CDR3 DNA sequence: TGCGCCAGCAGATACAGGGGTGCCGCTAATGAAAAACTGTTTTTT. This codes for CASRYRGAANEKLFF.